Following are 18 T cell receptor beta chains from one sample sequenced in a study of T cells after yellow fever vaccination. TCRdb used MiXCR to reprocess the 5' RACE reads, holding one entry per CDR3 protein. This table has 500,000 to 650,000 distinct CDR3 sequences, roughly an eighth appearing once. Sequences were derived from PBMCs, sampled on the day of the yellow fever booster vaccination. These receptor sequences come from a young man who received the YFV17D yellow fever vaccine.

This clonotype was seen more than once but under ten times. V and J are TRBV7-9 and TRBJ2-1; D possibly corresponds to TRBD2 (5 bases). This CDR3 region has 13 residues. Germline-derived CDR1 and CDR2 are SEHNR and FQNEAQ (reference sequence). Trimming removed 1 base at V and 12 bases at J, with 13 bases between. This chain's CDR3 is CASSLGTRGVQFF. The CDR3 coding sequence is TGTGCCAGCAGCTTAGGGACTCGCGGCGTGCAGTTCTTC.

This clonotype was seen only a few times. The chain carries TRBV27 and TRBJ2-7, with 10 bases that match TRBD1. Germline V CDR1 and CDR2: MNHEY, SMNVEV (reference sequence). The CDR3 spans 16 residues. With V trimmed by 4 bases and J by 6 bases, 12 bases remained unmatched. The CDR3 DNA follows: TGTGCCAGCAGTTCCGTCCGGTTTCGGGACAGGGGCGAGCAGTACTTC. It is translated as CASSSVRFRDRGEQYF.

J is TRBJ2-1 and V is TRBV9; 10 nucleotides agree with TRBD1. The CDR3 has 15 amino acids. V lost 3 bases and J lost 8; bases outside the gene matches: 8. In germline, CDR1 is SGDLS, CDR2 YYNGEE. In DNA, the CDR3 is TGTGCCAGCAGCGCTGAGACAGGGGGCTTCGATGAGCAGTTCTTC. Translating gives CASSAETGGFDEQFF. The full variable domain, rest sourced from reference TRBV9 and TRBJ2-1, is DSGVTQTPKHLITATGQRVTLRCSPRSGDLSVYWYQQSLDQGLQFLIQYYNGEERAKGNILERFSAQQFPDLHSELNLSSLELGDSALYFCASSAETGGFDEQFFGPGTRLTVL.

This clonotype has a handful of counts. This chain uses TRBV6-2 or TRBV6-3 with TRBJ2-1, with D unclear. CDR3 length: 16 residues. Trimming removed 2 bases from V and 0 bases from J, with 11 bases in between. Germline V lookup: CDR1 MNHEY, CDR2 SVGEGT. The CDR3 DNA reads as TGTGCCAGCAGTTACCCCAACCGAAGCTCCTACAATGAGCAGTTCTTC. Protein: CASSYPNRSSYNEQFF.

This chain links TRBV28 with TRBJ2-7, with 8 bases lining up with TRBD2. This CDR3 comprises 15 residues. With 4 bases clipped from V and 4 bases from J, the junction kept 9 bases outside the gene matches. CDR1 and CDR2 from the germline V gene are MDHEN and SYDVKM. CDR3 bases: TGTGCCAGCAGTTCAACCGGGACTAGGGCTTACGAGCAGTACTTC. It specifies CASSSTGTRAYEQYF.

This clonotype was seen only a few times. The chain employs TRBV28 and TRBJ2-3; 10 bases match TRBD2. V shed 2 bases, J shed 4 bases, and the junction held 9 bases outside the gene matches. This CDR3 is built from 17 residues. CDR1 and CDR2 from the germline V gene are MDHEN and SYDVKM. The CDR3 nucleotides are TGTGCCAGCAGTTTAAGGGCTAGCGGGAGTAGTGCAGATACGCAGTATTTT. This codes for CASSLRASGSSADTQYF. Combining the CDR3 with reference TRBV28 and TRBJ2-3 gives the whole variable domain DVKVTQSSRYLVKRTGEKVFLECVQDMDHENMFWYRQDPGLGLRLIYFSYDVKMKEKGDIPEGYSVSREKKERFSLILESASTNQTSMYLCASSLRASGSSADTQYFGPGTRLTVL.

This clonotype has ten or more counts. Written as DNA, the CDR3 is TGCGCCAGCAGCTTTCAGGGAAAAACAGATACGCAGTATTTT. This gives the protein CASSFQGKTDTQYF. The gene calls are TRBV5-1 and TRBJ2-3, with a weak D call TRBD1 (5 bases). Germline CDR1 reads SGHRS; CDR2 reads YFSETQ. The V end lost 2 bases, the J end lost 3 bases, and 10 bases lay between the germline ends. The CDR3 has 14 residues.

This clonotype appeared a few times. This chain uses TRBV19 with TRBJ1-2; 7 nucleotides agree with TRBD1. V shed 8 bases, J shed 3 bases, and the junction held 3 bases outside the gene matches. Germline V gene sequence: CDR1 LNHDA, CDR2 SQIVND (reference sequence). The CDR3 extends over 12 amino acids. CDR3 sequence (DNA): TGTGCCAGTGGGGACAGAGACTATGGCTACACCTTC. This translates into CASGDRDYGYTF.

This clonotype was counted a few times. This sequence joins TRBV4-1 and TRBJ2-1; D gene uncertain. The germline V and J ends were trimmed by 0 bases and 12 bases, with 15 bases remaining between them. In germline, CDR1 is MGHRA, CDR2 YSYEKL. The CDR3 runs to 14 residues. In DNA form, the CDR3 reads TGCGCCAGCAGCCAAGATCTCGATTTATCGGGGCAGTTCTTC. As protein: CASSQDLDLSGQFF.

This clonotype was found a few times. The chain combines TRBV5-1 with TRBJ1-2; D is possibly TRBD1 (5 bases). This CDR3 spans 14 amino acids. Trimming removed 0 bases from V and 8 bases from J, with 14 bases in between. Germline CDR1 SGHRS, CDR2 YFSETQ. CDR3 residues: CASSLDLAGSGYTF. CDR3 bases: TGCGCCAGCAGCTTGGATTTGGCAGGGAGCGGCTACACCTTC.

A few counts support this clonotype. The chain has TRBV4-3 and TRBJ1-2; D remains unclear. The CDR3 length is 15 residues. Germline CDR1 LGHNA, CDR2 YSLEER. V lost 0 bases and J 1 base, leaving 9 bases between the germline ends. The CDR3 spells CASSQDPGFNYGYTF. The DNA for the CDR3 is TGCGCCAGCAGCCAAGATCCAGGCTTTAACTATGGCTACACCTTC.

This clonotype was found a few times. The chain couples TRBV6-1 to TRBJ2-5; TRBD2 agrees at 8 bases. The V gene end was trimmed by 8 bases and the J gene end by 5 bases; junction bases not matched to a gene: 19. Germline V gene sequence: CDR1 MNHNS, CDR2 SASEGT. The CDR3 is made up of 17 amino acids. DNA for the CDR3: TGTGCCAGCTTTAAAAGGCCGTTAACGGGAGGGCCGGAGACCCAGTACTTC. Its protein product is CASFKRPLTGGPETQYF.

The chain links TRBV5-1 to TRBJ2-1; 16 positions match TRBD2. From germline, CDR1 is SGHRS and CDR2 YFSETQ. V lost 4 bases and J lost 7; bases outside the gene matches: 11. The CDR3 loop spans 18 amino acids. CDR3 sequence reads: CASSLSPGTSGRGNEQFF. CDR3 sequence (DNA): TGCGCCAGCAGCCTGAGTCCCGGGACTAGCGGGAGGGGGAATGAGCAGTTCTTC.

The CDR3 spells CASSVGGNSYNEQFF. Written as DNA, the CDR3 is TGTGCCAGCAGTGTTGGGGGTAACTCCTACAATGAGCAGTTCTTC. The chain uses TRBV9 and TRBJ2-1; D is possibly TRBD1 or TRBD2 (5 bases each). V lost 5 bases and J lost 0, with 12 bases in between. Per germline, CDR1 SGDLS and CDR2 YYNGEE. The length of the CDR3 is 15 residues.

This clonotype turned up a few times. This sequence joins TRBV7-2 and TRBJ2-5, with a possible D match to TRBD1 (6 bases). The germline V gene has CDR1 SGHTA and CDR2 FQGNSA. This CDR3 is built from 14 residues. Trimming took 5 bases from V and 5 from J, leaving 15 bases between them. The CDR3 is CASSAHRAGETQYF. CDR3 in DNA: TGTGCCAGCAGCGCCCACAGGGCTGGGGAGACCCAGTACTTC.

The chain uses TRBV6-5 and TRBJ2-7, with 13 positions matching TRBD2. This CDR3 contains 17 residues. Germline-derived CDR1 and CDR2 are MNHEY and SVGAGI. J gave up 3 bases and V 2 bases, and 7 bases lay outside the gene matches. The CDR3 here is CASSYHGLAGAYYEQYF. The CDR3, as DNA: TGTGCCAGCAGTTACCACGGACTAGCGGGAGCATACTACGAGCAGTACTTC.

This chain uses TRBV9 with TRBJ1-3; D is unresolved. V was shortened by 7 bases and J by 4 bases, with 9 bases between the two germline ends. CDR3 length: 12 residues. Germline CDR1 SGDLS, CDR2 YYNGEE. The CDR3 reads CASGWKGNTIYF. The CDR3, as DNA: TGTGCCAGCGGTTGGAAAGGAAACACCATATATTTT.

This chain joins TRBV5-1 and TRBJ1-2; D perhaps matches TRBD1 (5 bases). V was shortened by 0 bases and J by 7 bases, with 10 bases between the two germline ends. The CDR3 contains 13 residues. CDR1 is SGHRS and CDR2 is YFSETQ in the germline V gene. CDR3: CASSLDRSGGYTF. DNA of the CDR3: TGCGCCAGCAGCTTGGACAGGAGTGGTGGCTACACCTTC. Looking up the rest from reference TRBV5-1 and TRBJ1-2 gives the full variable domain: KAGVTQTPRYLIKTRGQQVTLSCSPISGHRSVSWYQQTPGQGLQFLFEYFSETQRNKGNFPGRFSGRQFSNSRSEMNVSTLELGDSALYLCASSLDRSGGYTFGSGTRLTVV.